This T cell receptor (beta chain) is drawn from a study of shared clonotypes between healthy human individuals. The CDR3 sequence is 19 residues long. Germline V lookup: CDR1 SEHNR, CDR2 FQNEAQ (reference sequence). V lost 7 bases and J 2 bases, leaving 28 bases between the germline ends. Libraries were prepared by immunoSEQ multiplex PCR; TCRdb keeps only in-frame clonotypes and omits some of them. Of hundreds of thousands of clones in the sample, about 91% were seen once. CD45RO-negative cells were positively selected for CCR7, leaving out terminally differentiated effector memory CD45RA+ cells. Input material: naive CD8+ T cells sorted from blood. The sequence derives from a man under 40 in good health. The rearrangement uses TRBV7-9 and TRBJ2-3, with D perhaps matching TRBD1 (6 bases). In DNA, the CDR3 is TGTGCCAGCACCCAAAAGGAGGAACGGGACACCGGTACCACAGATACGCAGTATTTT. Translated: CASTQKEERDTGTTDTQYF.